This T cell receptor beta chain was profiled in a study of T cells after yellow fever vaccination. Study-wide results and limits: In post-booster samples, most primary-vaccination clones reappeared (96% CD4, around 87% CD8). Weaker, the secondary response peaked sooner, at day 5 versus 15. Sorted repertoires could include abundant contaminating clonotypes from bulk cells.

A process of 5'RACE template switching, which added a universal primer site and UMIs, was used to make TCR cDNA. TCRdb re-derived calls from the 5' RACE reads in MiXCR, one entry per CDR3 protein. The sample lists some 350,000 distinct CDR3 sequences; 3% to 4.5% were seen once. This clonotype came up a few times. The antigen is not known. The input for sequencing was PBMCs, taken 5 days after the yellow fever booster vaccination. The receptor's source is a man between 18 and 35 years old who received the YFV17D yellow fever vaccine.

For the CDR3, the DNA is TGTGCCAGCAGTTCCCACGGGACAGTCAATGGAAACACCATATATTTT. It encodes CASSSHGTVNGNTIYF. The chain has TRBV12-3 or TRBV12-4 and TRBJ1-3, with 7 positions matching TRBD1. V dropped 4 bases and J dropped 3; count of bases not matched to a gene: 9. The CDR3 is made up of 16 amino acids.